This entry lists 18 T cell receptor beta chains sequenced from one sample in a study of shared clonotypes between healthy human individuals. Assay: immunoSEQ multiplex PCR; the TCRdb copy retains only in-frame clones and omits some. The profile shows roughly 2.1 million clones, 85% to 95% of them singletons. The naive CD8 subset, CD45RO-negative cells positively selected for CCR7, excluded terminally differentiated effector memory CD45RA+ cells. Sequenced sample: naive CD8+ T cells from PBMCs. The receptors here all came from a young man in good health. Some clones in this sample may be carry-over from other donors' samples.

This sequence joins TRBV4-1 and TRBJ2-3, with D perhaps TRBD1 (6 bases). Germline lookup yields CDR1 MGHRA and CDR2 YSYEKL. The CDR3 length is 15 residues. V lost 6 bases, J lost 3 bases, and 16 bases lay in between. CDR3 sequence: CASRVRDTLTDTQYF. The CDR3 coding sequence is TGCGCCAGCAGAGTCCGGGACACCCTAACAGATACGCAGTATTTT.

This clone has just one count. The genes are TRBV19 and TRBJ2-7, with TRBD2 identical over 8 bases. The CDR3 is 13 residues long. J gave up 3 bases and V 7 bases, and 5 bases lay outside the gene matches. Germline CDR1 LNHDA, CDR2 SQIVND (reference sequence). The CDR3 protein is CASNSGDSYEQYF. The CDR3 DNA reads as TGTGCCAGTAATAGCGGGGATAGCTACGAGCAGTACTTC.

The chain combines TRBV12-5 with TRBJ2-3; 8 bases line up with TRBD2. The CDR3 covers 16 residues. Per germline, CDR1 LGHNT and CDR2 FRNRAP. V lost 5 bases to trimming and J lost 5 bases; unmatched junction nucleotides: 12. The CDR3 protein is CASGPGTSHYRDTQYF. CDR3 nucleotide sequence: TGTGCTAGTGGTCCGGGGACTAGTCACTACCGAGATACGCAGTATTTT.

The CDR3 sequence is CASSQGPQTNTGELFF. In DNA, the CDR3 is TGCGCCAGCAGCCAAGGGCCGCAGACGAACACCGGGGAGCTGTTTTTT. J is TRBJ2-2 and V is TRBV4-1; D call uncertain. The germline V gene has CDR1 MGHRA and CDR2 YSYEKL. This CDR3 contains 16 residues. The germline V and J ends were trimmed by 1 base and 0 bases, with 9 bases remaining between them.

The CDR3 spells CASSANEGQTSLYGYTF. DNA of the CDR3: TGTGCCAGCAGCGCCAACGAGGGACAGACGAGTTTATATGGCTACACCTTC. The chain uses TRBV9 and TRBJ1-2; 7 bases are shared with TRBD1. V was clipped by 3 bases and J by 5 bases; unmatched bases: 16. The CDR3 totals 17 residues. The germline V gene encodes CDR1 SGDLS and CDR2 YYNGEE.

With regard to this clone: Other DNA variants within this sample encode the same CDR3. V gene TRBV27 combines with J gene TRBJ2-7; D may be TRBD1 (5 bases). This CDR3 spans 13 amino acids. With 6 bases removed from V and 2 bases from J, the gap between germline ends came to 11 bases. Germline V gene lookup returns CDR1 MNHEY and CDR2 SMNVEV (reference sequence). This CDR3 is CASSLGVTYEQYF. As DNA, the CDR3 is TGTGCCAGCAGCTTAGGGGTAACCTACGAGCAGTACTTC.

The CDR3 protein is CASSVGGQFRTDTQYF. CDR3 in DNA: TGTGCCAGCAGCGTGGGGGGGCAGTTCAGGACAGATACGCAGTATTTT. The rearrangement links TRBV9 to TRBJ2-3, with D possibly being TRBD2 (7 bases). The V end was cut by 2 bases, the J end by 3 bases, with 16 bases between. The CDR3 loop spans 16 amino acids. The germline CDR1 and CDR2 sequences are SGDLS and YYNGEE. Full variable domain (remainder filled in from reference TRBV9 and TRBJ2-3): DSGVTQTPKHLITATGQRVTLRCSPRSGDLSVYWYQQSLDQGLQFLIQYYNGEERAKGNILERFSAQQFPDLHSELNLSSLELGDSALYFCASSVGGQFRTDTQYFGPGTRLTVL.

This clone was counted once. The J gene is TRBJ2-5, the V gene TRBV6-5, with 12 bases fitting TRBD2. V dropped 8 bases and J dropped 0; count of bases not matched to a gene: 1. The CDR3 is 14 residues long. Germline assignment: CDR1 MNHEY and CDR2 SVGAGI. The CDR3 sequence is CASGLAGNQETQYF. The CDR3 nucleotides read TGTGCCAGCGGACTAGCGGGAAACCAAGAGACCCAGTACTTC.

On this clone itself: The identical CDR3 is also encoded by other nucleotide sequences in the sample. The V and J genes are TRBV9 and TRBJ2-3, with D hard to call. CDR1 and CDR2 (germline): SGDLS, YYNGEE. V dropped 0 bases and J dropped 0 bases, with 8 bases sitting between them. This CDR3 region has 15 residues. CDR3 sequence (DNA): TGTGCCAGCAGCGTAGGAGGCGGTAGCACAGATACGCAGTATTTT. Residues: CASSVGGGSTDTQYF.

The table lists this clone with a count of one. The same CDR3 can be traced to other DNA sequences in this sample. This CDR3 is CASSLAGPGGNTIYF. Here the CDR3 DNA reads TGTGCCAGCAGCTTAGCGGGGCCGGGGGGAAACACCATATATTTT. The chain couples TRBV7-2 to TRBJ1-3; the D gene is possibly TRBD1 (5 bases). The germline V and J ends were trimmed by 0 bases and 4 bases, with 10 bases remaining between them. Germline CDR1 reads SGHTA; CDR2 reads FQGNSA. CDR3 length: 15 residues. Filled out from reference TRBV7-2 and TRBJ1-3, the complete variable domain reads GAGVSQSPSNKVTEKGKDVELRCDPISGHTALYWYRQSLGQGLEFLIYFQGNSAPDKSGLPSDRFSAERTGGSVSTLTIQRTQQEDSAVYLCASSLAGPGGNTIYFGEGSWLTVV.

This clone appeared a single time. V and J are TRBV6-5 and TRBJ2-5, with TRBD2 matching 8 bases. The junction had 4 bases not matched to a gene; V was cut back by 2 bases and J by 5 bases. The germline gives CDR1 MNHEY, CDR2 SVGAGI. The CDR3 consists of 14 residues. DNA for the CDR3: TGTGCCAGCAGTTACACGGGGGGGCCGGAGACCCAGTACTTC. Its translation is CASSYTGGPETQYF.

This chain uses TRBV5-6 with TRBJ1-4, with D perhaps matching TRBD1 (6 bases). This CDR3 is built from 18 residues. CDR1 and CDR2 from the germline V gene are SGHDT and YYEEEE. V was clipped by 2 bases and J by 6 bases, with 23 bases between them. This CDR3 reads CASSLNARQAKLDEKLFF. For the CDR3, the DNA is TGTGCCAGCAGCTTAAACGCTAGACAGGCCAAGCTGGATGAAAAACTGTTTTTT.

This chain connects TRBV15 to TRBJ1-1; D not resolved. The CDR3 covers 14 residues. Between the trimmed V and J ends, which lost 6 bases and 0 bases, there was a span of 11 bases. The V gene's germline CDR1 is LNHNV and CDR2 YYDKDF (reference sequence). CDR3 in DNA: TGTGCCACCAGTCCTACACTCATGAACACTGAAGCTTTCTTT. Encoded protein: CATSPTLMNTEAFF.

The rearrangement uses TRBV9 and TRBJ2-1, with 9 bases fitting TRBD2. Germline-derived CDR1 and CDR2 are SGDLS and YYNGEE. The CDR3 loop spans 15 amino acids. With V trimmed by 1 base and J by 5 bases, 4 bases remained unmatched. CDR3: CASSVLAGQNNEQFF. The CDR3 region has the DNA TGTGCCAGCAGCGTACTAGCGGGGCAGAACAATGAGCAGTTCTTC. Drawing the rest from reference TRBV9 and TRBJ2-1, the complete variable domain is DSGVTQTPKHLITATGQRVTLRCSPRSGDLSVYWYQQSLDQGLQFLIQYYNGEERAKGNILERFSAQQFPDLHSELNLSSLELGDSALYFCASSVLAGQNNEQFFGPGTRLTVL.

This clone was counted a single time. The chain employs TRBV29-1 and TRBJ2-3; D possibly corresponds to TRBD1 (9 bases). V was cut by 4 bases and J by 3 bases, with 20 bases left in between. Germline assignment: CDR1 SQVTM and CDR2 ANQGSEA. This CDR3 spans 16 amino acids. The chain's CDR3 is CSVVGTRTGDTDTQYF. The CDR3 bases are TGCAGCGTTGTGGGGACTAGGACAGGGGATACAGATACGCAGTATTTT.

The chain carries TRBV6-6 and TRBJ2-2; D gene ambiguous. Germline loops: CDR1 MNHNY, CDR2 SVGAGI (reference sequence). This CDR3 spans 13 amino acids. V was pared by 4 bases and J by 5 bases, with 8 bases between. The CDR3 region is CASSSLNTGELFF. CDR3 in DNA: TGTGCCAGCAGTTCTCTGAATACCGGGGAGCTGTTTTTT.

The chain couples TRBV28 to TRBJ2-7; no clear D gene. The CDR3 length is 12 residues. The V gene's germline CDR1 is MDHEN and CDR2 SYDVKM. V gave up 3 bases and J gave up 5 bases, with 8 bases separating them. For the CDR3, the DNA is TGTGCCAGCAGTTTTCGGTCTAACGAGCAGTACTTC. It is translated as CASSFRSNEQYF. Full variable domain (outside the CDR3, taken from reference TRBV28 and TRBJ2-7): DVKVTQSSRYLVKRTGEKVFLECVQDMDHENMFWYRQDPGLGLRLIYFSYDVKMKEKGDIPEGYSVSREKKERFSLILESASTNQTSMYLCASSFRSNEQYFGPGTRLTVT.

The chain couples TRBV28 to TRBJ1-5, with D hard to call. Germline CDR1 and CDR2: MDHEN and SYDVKM. The CDR3 runs to 15 residues. The V end lost 2 bases, the J end lost 2 bases, and 10 bases lay between the germline ends. This chain's CDR3 is CASSLRLLGNQPQHF. For the CDR3, the DNA is TGTGCCAGCAGTTTAAGGCTCCTAGGCAATCAGCCCCAGCATTTT.